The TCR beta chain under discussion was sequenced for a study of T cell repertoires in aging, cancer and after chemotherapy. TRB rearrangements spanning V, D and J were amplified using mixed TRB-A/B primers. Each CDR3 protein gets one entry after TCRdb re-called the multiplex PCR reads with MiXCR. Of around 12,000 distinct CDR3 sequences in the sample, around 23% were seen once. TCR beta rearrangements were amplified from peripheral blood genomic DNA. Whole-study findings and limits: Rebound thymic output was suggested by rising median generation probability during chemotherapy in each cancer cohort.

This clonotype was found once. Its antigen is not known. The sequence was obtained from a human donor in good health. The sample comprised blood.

CDR3 DNA sequence: TGCAGTGCTCAGCTACTACCGATGAACACTGAAGCTTTCTTT. Translated: CSAQLLPMNTEAFF. The chain is built from TRBV20-1 and TRBJ1-1; no definite D call. CDR1 is DFQATT, CDR2 SNEGSKA, per germline (reference sequence). Trimming removed 5 bases from V and 0 bases from J, with 13 bases in between. This CDR3 is 14 amino acids long.